Listed below are T cell receptor beta chains from one sample, sequenced in a study of CD8 T cells in ankylosing spondylitis. MiXCR was run by TCRdb on the 5' RACE reads, yielding one entry per CDR3 protein. Of 200,000 to 250,000 distinct CDR3 sequences listed, roughly 32% were seen once; the top ten hold roughly 4%. Input material: blood, either unsorted or a sorted T cell fraction (not recorded which). The receptors come from a male donor with ankylosing spondylitis or in good health (not recorded which). CDR3s include the opening cysteine and the closing phenylalanine or tryptophan. Each record gives: CDR3 protein, CDR3 DNA, V gene, J gene, D gene, clone size. A D gene is named only where the DNA matches it firmly. Where a row states a size, it is once, few, many or the class of an expanded clone; other rows omit it.

CDR3: CASSFAGLGGYTF
DNA: TGTGCCAGCAGTTTTGCGGGGTTGGGTGGCTACACCTTC
V: TRBV12-3/TRBV12-4
J: TRBJ1-2
D: .
size: .

CDR3: CATSRDFEGSGGQYF
DNA: TGTGCCACCAGCAGAGATTTCGAGGGGTCGGGGGGGCAGTACTTC
V: TRBV15
J: TRBJ2-7
D: TRBD2
size: .

CDR3: CASSVAGTGANVLTF
DNA: TGTGCCAGCAGCGTAGCCGGGACTGGGGCCAACGTCCTGACTTTC
V: TRBV9
J: TRBJ2-6
D: .
size: .

CDR3: CASSPRDSFAANYGYTF
DNA: TGTGCCAGCAGCCCCAGGGACAGCTTCGCCGCTAACTATGGCTACACCTTC
V: TRBV11-2
J: TRBJ1-2
D: TRBD1
size: .

CDR3: CASSFRGGAADTQYF
DNA: TGTGCCAGCAGCTTTCGCGGGGGGGCCGCAGATACGCAGTATTTT
V: TRBV5-4
J: TRBJ2-3
D: TRBD2
size: .

CDR3: CASSPGLASNQPQHF
DNA: TGCGCCAGCAGCCCAGGTTTGGCGAGCAATCAGCCCCAGCATTTT
V: TRBV5-1
J: TRBJ1-5
D: .
size: .

CDR3: CASSPALTDTQYF
DNA: TGTGCCAGCAGCCCTGCGTTAACGGATACGCAGTATTTT
V: TRBV3-1
J: TRBJ2-3
D: .
size: .

CDR3: CASSLTRSAYNEQFF
DNA: TGTGCCAGCTCACTTACCCGGTCAGCATACAATGAGCAGTTCTTC
V: TRBV18
J: TRBJ2-1
D: .
size: .

CDR3: CSARPRAGGELFF
DNA: TGCAGTGCTAGACCTCGGGCGGGCGGGGAGCTGTTTTTT
V: TRBV20-1
J: TRBJ2-2
D: .
size: .

CDR3: CASSIDSNNEQFF
DNA: TGTGCCAGCAGTATTGACAGTAACAATGAGCAGTTCTTC
V: TRBV12-3/TRBV12-4
J: TRBJ2-1
D: .
size: .

CDR3: CASSTGLANVKTQYF
DNA: TGTGCCAGCAGCACGGGACTAGCTAATGTTAAGACCCAGTACTTC
V: TRBV5-5
J: TRBJ2-5
D: TRBD2
size: .

CDR3: CASSLGLTRKETQYF
DNA: TGTGCCAGCAGCTTAGGGTTGACAAGAAAAGAGACCCAGTACTTC
V: TRBV7-2
J: TRBJ2-5
D: .
size: few

CDR3: CASEGQGHLVGAFF
DNA: TGTGCCAGCGAGGGACAGGGGCACCTTGTTGGAGCTTTCTTT
V: TRBV2
J: TRBJ1-1
D: TRBD1
size: .

CDR3: CASSPGGEFYEQYF
DNA: TGTGCCAGCTCCCCAGGAGGGGAATTCTACGAGCAGTACTTC
V: TRBV27
J: TRBJ2-7
D: .
size: .

CDR3: CSARSGTSHRDTDTQYF
DNA: TGCAGTGCTAGGTCCGGGACTAGCCACCGGGACACAGATACGCAGTATTTT
V: TRBV20-1
J: TRBJ2-3
D: TRBD2
size: once

CDR3: CASRLGEYTQYF
DNA: TGTGCCAGCCGCCTAGGGGAATATACGCAGTATTTT
V: TRBV5-8
J: TRBJ2-3
D: .
size: .

CDR3: CASHQGNTEAFF
DNA: TGTGCCAGCCATCAGGGGAACACTGAAGCTTTCTTT
V: TRBV7-9
J: TRBJ1-1
D: .
size: .

CDR3: CSARTGTGVYEQYF
DNA: TGCAGTGCTAGAACCGGGACAGGGGTTTACGAGCAGTACTTC
V: TRBV20-1
J: TRBJ2-7
D: TRBD1
size: .

CDR3: CSARDVPGNEAFF
DNA: TGCAGTGCTAGAGATGTTCCAGGGAATGAAGCTTTCTTT
V: TRBV20-1
J: TRBJ1-1
D: .
size: .

CDR3: CASSLALLSSDTQYF
DNA: TGTGCCAGCAGTTTGGCCTTACTTTCGTCAGATACGCAGTATTTT
V: TRBV27
J: TRBJ2-3
D: .
size: .

CDR3: CASSLAGQGAGQPQHF
DNA: TGTGCCAGCAGCTTGGCTGGACAGGGGGCGGGTCAGCCCCAGCATTTT
V: TRBV5-6
J: TRBJ1-5
D: TRBD1
size: .

CDR3: CASSLEGQGYTEAFF
DNA: TGCGCCAGCAGCTTGGAGGGACAGGGTTACACTGAAGCTTTCTTT
V: TRBV5-1
J: TRBJ1-1
D: TRBD1
size: .

CDR3: CSAGARGYYNEQFF
DNA: TGCAGCGCGGGAGCGAGGGGGTACTACAATGAGCAGTTCTTC
V: TRBV29-1
J: TRBJ2-1
D: .
size: few

CDR3: CASTLRSGAETQYF
DNA: TGTGCCAGCACCCTAAGATCTGGGGCGGAGACCCAGTACTTC
V: TRBV7-2
J: TRBJ2-5
D: .
size: .

CDR3: CASSSTSTDTQYF
DNA: TGTGCCAGCAGTTCCACCAGCACAGATACGCAGTATTTT
V: TRBV12-3/TRBV12-4
J: TRBJ2-3
D: .
size: few

CDR3: CASSEGATQYF
DNA: TGTGCCAGCAGTGAGGGGGCGACCCAGTACTTC
V: TRBV7-2
J: TRBJ2-5
D: TRBD1
size: few

CDR3: CASSLPETDFKGLAGELFF
DNA: TGCGCCAGCAGCCTTCCTGAGACCGACTTTAAGGGGCTAGCCGGGGAGCTGTTTTTT
V: TRBV4-1
J: TRBJ2-2
D: .
size: few

CDR3: CASSVGQGADTQYF
DNA: TGTGCCAGCAGCGTCGGACAGGGGGCAGATACGCAGTATTTT
V: TRBV9
J: TRBJ2-3
D: TRBD1
size: few

CDR3: CASSEEFGPYEQYF
DNA: TGCGCCAGCAGTGAAGAATTTGGACCCTACGAGCAGTACTTC
V: TRBV10-1
J: TRBJ2-7
D: .
size: .

CDR3: CASSSNSEETQYF
DNA: TGTGCCAGCAGTTCCAACAGCGAAGAGACCCAGTACTTC
V: TRBV6-5
J: TRBJ2-5
D: .
size: .

CDR3: CSASTGKETQYF
DNA: TGCAGTGCAAGCACAGGGAAGGAGACCCAGTACTTC
V: TRBV20-1
J: TRBJ2-5
D: .
size: .

CDR3: CASSRRMNTEAFF
DNA: TGTGCCAGCAGCCGACGCATGAACACTGAAGCTTTCTTT
V: TRBV28
J: TRBJ1-1
D: .
size: few